The 27 T cell receptor beta chains below all came from one sample that was sequenced in a study of beta chain features in type 1 diabetes. cDNA synthesis used the whole RNA isolate, giving expressed TCRB sequences. The table came from immunoSEQ multiplex PCR; TCRdb's copy has only in-frame clones and leaves some out. The repertoire holds about 370,000 clones, with approximately 16% as singletons. Sequenced: naive CD4+ T cells from blood. The receptors were sampled from a young woman in good health.

Only a few counts were recorded for this clone. The CDR3 bases are TGTGCCAGCAGTCGGACTAGCTCTGGGACCCAGTACTTC. Encoded protein: CASSRTSSGTQYF. V and J are TRBV27 and TRBJ2-5; 8 bases map to TRBD2. Germline assignment: CDR1 MNHEY and CDR2 SMNVEV (reference sequence). There are 13 residues in the CDR3. J gave up 7 bases and V 5 bases, and 6 bases lay outside the gene matches.

The chain is built from TRBV7-9 and TRBJ1-2, with D possibly TRBD1 on 6 matching bases. CDR1 and CDR2 (germline): SEHNR, FQNEAQ (reference sequence). The ends were cut back, 2 bases at V and 4 bases at J, with 11 bases in the middle. The CDR3 runs 14 residues. CDR3 coding DNA: TGTGCCAGCAGCTTACGAACAGGGACCTATGGCTACACCTTC. It codes for CASSLRTGTYGYTF. Looking up the rest from reference TRBV7-9 and TRBJ1-2 gives the full variable domain: DTGVSQNPRHKITKRGQNVTFRCDPISEHNRLYWYRQTLGQGPEFLTYFQNEAQLEKSRLLSDRFSAERPKGSFSTLEIQRTEQGDSAMYLCASSLRTGTYGYTFGSGTRLTVV.

This rearrangement joins TRBV7-2 to TRBJ2-3; 10 nucleotides align to TRBD2. The length of the CDR3 is 16 residues. Trimming removed 2 bases from V and 0 bases from J; junction bases left unmatched: 2. Germline V CDR1 and CDR2: SGHTA, FQGNSA. Written as DNA, the CDR3 is TGTGCCAGCAGCTTACAACTAGCGGGAAGCACAGATACGCAGTATTTT. It yields the protein CASSLQLAGSTDTQYF.

V is TRBV4-1 and J is TRBJ1-1, with D possibly being TRBD1 (6 bases). CDR3 length: 14 residues. V shed 4 bases and J shed 3 bases, with 12 bases lying between them. Germline lookup yields CDR1 MGHRA and CDR2 YSYEKL. CDR3 residues: CASSRGDTYTEAFF. CDR3 DNA: TGCGCCAGCAGCCGTGGGGACACCTACACTGAAGCTTTCTTT.

The chain carries TRBV19 and TRBJ2-2, with D possibly matching TRBD2 (5 bases). The V gene's germline CDR1 is LNHDA and CDR2 SQIVND (reference sequence). This CDR3 is 14 amino acids long. Trimming took off 4 bases at V and 4 bases at J, with 10 bases between the two ends. CDR3 residues: CASSNWRTTGELFF. The CDR3 DNA sequence: TGTGCCAGTAGTAATTGGAGGACCACCGGGGAGCTGTTTTTT.

The chain uses TRBV10-3 and TRBJ1-5, with 11 bases that match TRBD1. The length of the CDR3 is 15 residues. Germline V gene data show CDR1 as ENHRY and CDR2 as SYGVKD. The junction had 3 bases not matched to a gene; V was cut back by 2 bases and J by 6 bases. The CDR3 sequence is CAISEGTGGSQPQHF. For the CDR3, the DNA is TGTGCCATCAGTGAGGGGACAGGGGGATCTCAGCCCCAGCATTTT.

The chain carries TRBV5-1 and TRBJ2-7, with D possibly matching TRBD2 (6 bases). The length of the CDR3 is 14 residues. Looked up from germline, CDR1 is SGHRS and CDR2 is YFSETQ. V lost 3 bases, J lost 2 bases, and 12 bases lay in between. The CDR3 protein is CASSYSGTAYEQYF. The CDR3 bases are TGCGCCAGCAGCTACTCCGGGACTGCCTACGAGCAGTACTTC.

This clone turned up a few times. The CDR3 reads CASSPRGAGQPQHF. CDR3 coding DNA: TGTGCCAGCAGTCCTCGGGGTGCCGGTCAGCCCCAGCATTTT. The chain links TRBV28 to TRBJ1-5, with D hard to call. Germline CDR1 and CDR2: MDHEN and SYDVKM. V shed 5 bases and J shed 6 bases, with 14 bases lying between them. The CDR3 consists of 14 residues.

The V gene is TRBV5-1, the J gene TRBJ2-1, with TRBD2 matching over 9 bases. Germline V lookup: CDR1 SGHRS, CDR2 YFSETQ. The CDR3 runs 16 residues. The V and J ends lost 1 base and 5 bases, in that order; junction bases with no gene match: 7. CDR3 DNA sequence: TGCGCCAGCAGCTTGTATGCGGGAGGGCCCAACAATGAGCAGTTCTTC. Its translation: CASSLYAGGPNNEQFF.

The chain uses TRBV7-9 and TRBJ2-1; D not certain. The CDR3 is 11 residues long. Trimming pared 2 bases from V and 8 bases from J, leaving 4 bases between. Per germline, CDR1 SEHNR and CDR2 FQNEAQ (reference sequence). The DNA for the CDR3 is TGTGCCAGCAGCTTATCCTATGAGCAGTTCTTC. This codes for CASSLSYEQFF.

The chain joins TRBV29-1 to TRBJ2-7; D may be TRBD1 (6 bases). This CDR3 region has 13 residues. Germline-derived CDR1 and CDR2 are SQVTM and ANQGSEA. Trimming pared 5 bases from V and 5 bases from J, leaving 16 bases between. CDR3 loop: CSVTTQGTDEQYF. CDR3 nucleotide sequence: TGCAGCGTTACAACACAGGGAACAGACGAGCAGTACTTC.

This clone has a handful of counts. The chain joins TRBV9 to TRBJ2-3; 9 bases match TRBD2. The CDR3 contains 14 residues. Germline lookup yields CDR1 SGDLS and CDR2 YYNGEE. Trimming took 8 bases from V and 4 from J; bases not matched to a gene: 8. The CDR3 sequence is CASVAGVSPDTQYF. The CDR3 DNA follows: TGTGCCAGTGTAGCGGGAGTAAGCCCAGATACGCAGTATTTT.

The chain combines TRBV19 with TRBJ2-1; 9 bases are shared with TRBD2. This CDR3 contains 15 residues. The germline CDR1 and CDR2 sequences are LNHDA and SQIVND (reference sequence). The J segment lost 6 bases and the V segment lost 5 bases, leaving 8 bases of the junction unmatched. The CDR3 nucleotides are TGTGCCAGTAGTCCGCGGGGACTAGCCGCCAATGAGCAGTTCTTC. The encoded protein is CASSPRGLAANEQFF.

V gene TRBV9 combines with J gene TRBJ2-2; TRBD1 aligns across 9 bases. V shed 3 bases, J shed 4 bases, and the junction held 4 bases outside the gene matches. This CDR3 contains 15 residues. Germline V CDR1 and CDR2: SGDLS, YYNGEE. CDR3 sequence: CASSGGQGITGELFF. The CDR3 DNA reads TGTGCCAGCAGCGGGGGACAGGGCATCACCGGGGAGCTGTTTTTT. Filled out from reference TRBV9 and TRBJ2-2, the complete variable domain reads DSGVTQTPKHLITATGQRVTLRCSPRSGDLSVYWYQQSLDQGLQFLIQYYNGEERAKGNILERFSAQQFPDLHSELNLSSLELGDSALYFCASSGGQGITGELFFGEGSRLTVL.

The rearrangement links TRBV9 to TRBJ2-2, with D possibly matching TRBD2 (5 bases). Germline V gives CDR1 SGDLS, CDR2 YYNGEE. The CDR3 extends over 11 amino acids. The V end lost 3 bases, the J end lost 8 bases, and 5 bases lay between the germline ends. CDR3 nucleotide sequence: TGTGCCAGCAGCGCGGGAGGGGAGCTGTTTTTT. This codes for CASSAGGELFF.

This rearrangement joins TRBV4-2 to TRBJ2-1; D is possibly TRBD2 (5 bases). V lost 1 base and J lost 2, with 9 bases in between. This CDR3 spans 15 amino acids. The germline V gene encodes CDR1 LGHNA and CDR2 YNFKEQ. Here the CDR3 reads CASSQGGPAYNEQFF. Here the CDR3 DNA reads TGTGCCAGCAGCCAAGGCGGGCCGGCCTACAATGAGCAGTTCTTC.

This clone has a handful of counts. The gene calls are TRBV29-1 and TRBJ1-4; no clear D gene. The CDR3 is 13 residues long. CDR1 is SQVTM, CDR2 ANQGSEA, per germline. V gave up 5 bases and J gave up 4 bases, with 11 bases separating them. The CDR3 here is CSVTELVNEKLFF. For the CDR3, the DNA is TGCAGCGTTACTGAGCTGGTTAATGAAAAACTGTTTTTT. Looking up the rest from reference TRBV29-1 and TRBJ1-4 gives the full variable domain: SAVISQKPSRDICQRGTSLTIQCQVDSQVTMMFWYRQQPGQSLTLIATANQGSEATYESGFVIDKFPISRPNLTFSTLTVSNMSPEDSSIYLCSVTELVNEKLFFGSGTQLSVL.

This clone was detected a few times. The gene calls are TRBV30 and TRBJ2-7; D is perhaps TRBD1 (6 bases). The CDR3 is 12 residues long. V shed 1 base and J shed 2 bases, with 6 bases lying between them. Germline values: CDR1 GTSNPN, CDR2 SVGIG (reference sequence). The CDR3 sequence is CAWSAGAYEQYF. The CDR3 DNA follows: TGTGCCTGGAGTGCAGGGGCCTACGAGCAGTACTTC.

The V gene is TRBV19, the J gene TRBJ1-4; unclear D gene. V lost 4 bases to trimming and J lost 2 bases, with 11 bases between them. In germline, CDR1 is LNHDA, CDR2 SQIVND (reference sequence). The CDR3 consists of 15 residues. The CDR3 DNA reads as TGTGCCAGTAGTACGTTTTCGGAGACTAATGAAAAACTGTTTTTT. This gives the protein CASSTFSETNEKLFF.

This clone was observed a few times. J is TRBJ2-5 and V is TRBV30, with 10 bases matching TRBD2. Germline CDR1 GTSNPN, CDR2 SVGIG (reference sequence). The trim removed 2 bases at V and 0 bases at J, leaving 6 bases unmatched. This CDR3 has 16 residues. The CDR3 sequence: CAWSKGLAFHQETQYF. Here the CDR3 DNA reads TGTGCCTGGAGTAAGGGACTAGCGTTCCACCAAGAGACCCAGTACTTC.

The chain couples TRBV6-6 to TRBJ2-7; D is undetermined. The V gene lost 2 bases and the J gene lost 4 bases, with 9 bases spanning the gap. From germline, CDR1 is MNHNY and CDR2 SVGAGI (reference sequence). CDR3 length: 13 amino acids. The CDR3 spells CASSYVTGYEQYF. In DNA form, the CDR3 reads TGTGCCAGCAGTTACGTGACGGGTTACGAGCAGTACTTC.

Regarding this clone: Other DNA variants within this sample encode the same CDR3. The chain employs TRBV18 and TRBJ1-5; 7 bases map to TRBD1. Germline trimming cut 3 bases from V and 4 bases from J; bases unmatched to any gene: 6. This CDR3 is 15 amino acids long. The germline V gene encodes CDR1 KGHSH and CDR2 LQKENI. The CDR3 nucleotides are TGTGCCAGCTCACCCGACAGGGTTGGGAATCAGCCCCAGCATTTT. Amino acids: CASSPDRVGNQPQHF.

V and J are TRBV29-1 and TRBJ1-3; D is unresolved. The V end was cut by 6 bases, the J end by 1 base, with 10 bases between. CDR3 length equals 13 residues. Germline V gene data show CDR1 as SQVTM and CDR2 as ANQGSEA. CDR3: CSVRKPSGNTIYF. The CDR3 bases are TGCAGCGTCCGTAAGCCTTCTGGAAACACCATATATTTT.

This clone was detected only a few times. The CDR3 DNA reads as TGTGCCAGCAGTCGCCATAGCGGAAGTTCCTACGAGCAGTACTTC. Its translation is CASSRHSGSSYEQYF. The chain employs TRBV27 and TRBJ2-7, with D perhaps matching TRBD2 (6 bases). V shed 5 bases and J shed 1 base, with 15 bases lying between them. The CDR3 covers 15 residues. Germline V gene sequence: CDR1 MNHEY, CDR2 SMNVEV (reference sequence).

This chain links TRBV15 with TRBJ2-1; 11 bases are a match to TRBD2. Losses at the gene ends were 1 base for V and 6 bases for J; bases not matched to a gene: 5. CDR3 size: 16 residues. Germline assignment: CDR1 LNHNV and CDR2 YYDKDF (reference sequence). DNA for the CDR3: TGTGCCACCAGCAGAGGTGGGACTAGCGGACCCAATGAGCAGTTCTTC. This sequence encodes CATSRGGTSGPNEQFF.

The V and J genes are TRBV7-8 and TRBJ2-7, with a possible D match to TRBD2 (6 bases). This CDR3 has 14 residues. Germline V gives CDR1 SGHVS, CDR2 FQNEAQ. Trimming cost V 0 bases and J 0 bases, with 6 bases left between them. In DNA, the CDR3 is TGTGCCAGCAGCTTAGCGGGAGGCTCCTACGAGCAGTACTTC. Amino acid sequence: CASSLAGGSYEQYF.

This chain connects TRBV5-1 to TRBJ2-3; 9 nucleotides match TRBD2. This CDR3 spans 14 amino acids. Trimming at V came to 3 bases and at J to 4 bases, leaving 3 bases not matched to a gene. Germline CDR1 is SGHRS and CDR2 is YFSETQ. The CDR3 loop reads CASSSLAGADTQYF. The CDR3 nucleotides read TGCGCCAGCAGCTCATTAGCGGGAGCAGATACGCAGTATTTT.